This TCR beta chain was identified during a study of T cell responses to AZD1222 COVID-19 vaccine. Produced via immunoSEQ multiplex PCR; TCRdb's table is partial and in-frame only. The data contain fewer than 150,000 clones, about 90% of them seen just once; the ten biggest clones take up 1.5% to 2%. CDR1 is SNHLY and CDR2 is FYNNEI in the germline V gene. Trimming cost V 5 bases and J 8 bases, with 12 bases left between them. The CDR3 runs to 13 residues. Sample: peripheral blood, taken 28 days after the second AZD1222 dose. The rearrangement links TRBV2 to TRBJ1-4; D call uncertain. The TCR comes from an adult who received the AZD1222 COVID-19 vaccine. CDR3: CASSITVREKLFF. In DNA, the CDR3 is TGTGCCAGCAGTATAACAGTCAGGGAAAAACTGTTTTTT.